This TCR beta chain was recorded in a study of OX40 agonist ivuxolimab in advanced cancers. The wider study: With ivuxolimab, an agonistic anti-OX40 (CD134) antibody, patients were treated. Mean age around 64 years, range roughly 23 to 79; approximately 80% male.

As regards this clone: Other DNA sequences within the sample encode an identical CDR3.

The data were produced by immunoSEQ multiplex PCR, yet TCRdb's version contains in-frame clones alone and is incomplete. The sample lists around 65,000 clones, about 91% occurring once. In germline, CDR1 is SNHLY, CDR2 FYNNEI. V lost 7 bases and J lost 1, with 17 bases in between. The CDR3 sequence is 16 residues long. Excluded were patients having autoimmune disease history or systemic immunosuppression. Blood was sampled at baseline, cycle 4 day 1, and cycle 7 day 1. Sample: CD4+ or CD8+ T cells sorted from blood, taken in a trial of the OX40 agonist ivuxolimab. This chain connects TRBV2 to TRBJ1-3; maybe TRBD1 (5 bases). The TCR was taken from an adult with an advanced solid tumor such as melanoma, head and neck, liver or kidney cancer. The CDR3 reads CASTGLTGGSGNTIYF. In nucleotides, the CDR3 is TGTGCCAGCACCGGATTGACGGGGGGATCTGGAAACACCATATATTTT.